These T cell receptor beta chains were read from a single sample in a study of blood T cells in healthy people across ages. One entry per CDR3 protein results from TCRdb running MiXCR on the 5' RACE reads. The sample comprises fewer than 750,000 distinct CDR3 sequences, 52% of which are singletons, and about 13% rests with the top ten. The sample consisted of blood. Receptor source: an elderly woman in good health. CDR3s include the opening cysteine and the closing phenylalanine or tryptophan. A D gene is named only where the DNA matches it firmly. Clone size, where shown, is once, few, many, or a class for clones that have expanded.

J: TRBJ2-4
size: .
V: TRBV25-1
D: .
DNA: TGTGCCAGCAGTGAAAGGACGATAACTGGAAACATTCAGTACTTC
CDR3: CASSERTITGNIQYF

J: TRBJ1-1
size: .
V: TRBV11-1
D: TRBD1
DNA: TGTGCCAGCAGCGAGGACAGGGGTTTGACTGAAGCTTTCTTT
CDR3: CASSEDRGLTEAFF

J: TRBJ1-2
size: .
V: TRBV10-3
D: .
DNA: TGTGCCATCATCCGGACAGTAGACGGCTACACCTTC
CDR3: CAIIRTVDGYTF

J: TRBJ2-4
size: .
V: TRBV30
D: .
DNA: TGTGCCTGGGCGAGAGGCGACATTCAGTACTTC
CDR3: CAWARGDIQYF

J: TRBJ2-7
size: many
V: TRBV6-5
D: TRBD2
DNA: TGTGCCACGAGACAGCGGGATTCCTACGAGCAGTACTTC
CDR3: CATRQRDSYEQYF

J: TRBJ2-7
size: .
V: TRBV27
D: .
DNA: TGTGCCAGCAGTCCACCGCGGGCACTTCCCTACGAGCAGTACTTC
CDR3: CASSPPRALPYEQYF

J: TRBJ1-3
size: .
V: TRBV29-1
D: .
DNA: TGCAGCGTTGTTGGGAGGGACTCTGGAAACACCATATATTTT
CDR3: CSVVGRDSGNTIYF

J: TRBJ2-1
size: .
V: TRBV29-1
D: .
DNA: TGCAGCGTTGCGGTACCCGGACCAGCTAGCGATGAGCAGTTCTTC
CDR3: CSVAVPGPASDEQFF

J: TRBJ2-3
size: .
V: TRBV6-2/TRBV6-3
D: .
DNA: TGTGCCAGCAGTTACTTCGTGGGGGTAACAGATACGCAGTATTTT
CDR3: CASSYFVGVTDTQYF

J: TRBJ1-5
size: .
V: TRBV7-9
D: TRBD1
DNA: TGTGCCAGCAGCTTAGCTACAGGGGAGGGTAATCAGCCCCAGCATTTT
CDR3: CASSLATGEGNQPQHF

J: TRBJ1-2
size: few
V: TRBV12-3/TRBV12-4
D: .
DNA: TGTGCCAGCAGTCCCGGGAGGGCTCTTATCTATGGCTACACCTTC
CDR3: CASSPGRALIYGYTF

J: TRBJ2-7
size: .
V: TRBV7-9
D: .
DNA: TGTGCCAGCAGCTCCTGGGACTACGAGCAGTACTTC
CDR3: CASSSWDYEQYF

J: TRBJ2-3
size: many
V: TRBV7-2
D: TRBD1
DNA: TGTGCCAGCAGCCCACGACAGGGGTACTCAGATACGCAGTATTTT
CDR3: CASSPRQGYSDTQYF

J: TRBJ2-3
size: .
V: TRBV7-3
D: TRBD1
DNA: TGTGCCAGCAGCTTGGGACAGCTGGGCGATACGCAGTATTTT
CDR3: CASSLGQLGDTQYF

J: TRBJ2-4
size: .
V: TRBV12-3/TRBV12-4
D: TRBD1
DNA: TGTGCCAGCAGTGTAACAGGGGCTTTAGCCAAAAACATTCAGTACTTC
CDR3: CASSVTGALAKNIQYF

J: TRBJ2-1
size: many
V: TRBV5-1
D: .
DNA: TGCGCCAGCAGCTTGGTAAACAACTACAATGAGCAGTTCTTC
CDR3: CASSLVNNYNEQFF

J: TRBJ2-1
size: many
V: TRBV29-1
D: .
DNA: TGCAGCGTTGAGTATGGGGGCACCTACAATGAGCAGTTCTTC
CDR3: CSVEYGGTYNEQFF

J: TRBJ2-3
size: .
V: TRBV5-1
D: .
DNA: TGCGCCAGCAGCCCATTCGACTACACAGATACGCAGTATTTT
CDR3: CASSPFDYTDTQYF

J: TRBJ2-7
size: .
V: TRBV5-1
D: .
DNA: TGCGCCAGCAGCCCGATAACAACCCCCGGGGCAACCTCCTACGAGCAGTACTTC
CDR3: CASSPITTPGATSYEQYF

J: TRBJ2-4
size: .
V: TRBV12-3/TRBV12-4
D: .
DNA: TGTGCCAGCAGTTTCCAGTCAGGACTTACCAAAAACATTCAGTACTTC
CDR3: CASSFQSGLTKNIQYF

J: TRBJ2-7
size: once
V: TRBV14
D: .
DNA: TGTGCCAGCAGCCATACGGGACAATCCTGCCCCTACGAGCAGTACTTC
CDR3: CASSHTGQSCPYEQYF

J: TRBJ1-1
size: .
V: TRBV4-3
D: .
DNA: TGCGCCAGCAGCCATCCAGGGCGGCACACTGAAGCTTTCTTT
CDR3: CASSHPGRHTEAFF

J: TRBJ2-7
size: .
V: TRBV28
D: .
DNA: TGTGCCAGCAGTAGGATCCTCTACACCTACAATGAGCAGTACTTC
CDR3: CASSRILYTYNEQYF

J: TRBJ1-1
size: .
V: TRBV11-2
D: TRBD1
DNA: TGTGCCAGCAGCTCTGTCAGGGGGCGGACTGAAGCTTTCTTT
CDR3: CASSSVRGRTEAFF

J: TRBJ2-3
size: few
V: TRBV3-1
D: .
DNA: TGTGCCAGCAGTAAAGGTGGCCATACGCAGTATTTT
CDR3: CASSKGGHTQYF

J: TRBJ1-2
size: few
V: TRBV13
D: .
DNA: TGTGCCAGCAGCTTAGGCCCGAGGAAGGGGTACACCTTC
CDR3: CASSLGPRKGYTF

J: TRBJ1-2
size: few
V: TRBV20-1
D: .
DNA: TGCAGTGCTAGAGTTCCGGGGACGGGCTATGGCTACACCTTC
CDR3: CSARVPGTGYGYTF

J: TRBJ1-2
size: .
V: TRBV11-2
D: .
DNA: TGTGCCAGCAGCTCGGATCAGTATGGCTACACCTTC
CDR3: CASSSDQYGYTF

J: TRBJ2-1
size: many
V: TRBV12-3/TRBV12-4
D: .
DNA: TGTGCCAGCAGTTCTGGTCCAGAGCAGTTCTTC
CDR3: CASSSGPEQFF

J: TRBJ1-1
size: .
V: TRBV15
D: .
DNA: TGTGCCACCAGCAGAGATAGAACGGCTGAAGCTTTCTTT
CDR3: CATSRDRTAEAFF

J: TRBJ2-3
size: .
V: TRBV20-1
D: TRBD2
DNA: TGCAGTGCTAGGAGAGGTAGCGGGGCCACAGATACGCAGTATTTT
CDR3: CSARRGSGATDTQYF

J: TRBJ2-7
size: many
V: TRBV5-1
D: .
DNA: TGCGCCAGCAGCCCGGTGGAGGGTTCCTACGAGCAGTACTTC
CDR3: CASSPVEGSYEQYF

J: TRBJ2-1
size: many
V: TRBV10-3
D: .
DNA: TGTGCCATCAGTGAGTCCTGGCAGGGGCGTAACAATGAGCAGTTCTTC
CDR3: CAISESWQGRNNEQFF

J: TRBJ2-4
size: once
V: TRBV7-3
D: TRBD1
DNA: TGTGCCAGCAGCTGGGACAGGGGCACCAAAAACATTCTGTACTTC
CDR3: CASSWDRGTKNILYF

J: TRBJ2-7
size: many
V: TRBV5-1
D: TRBD1
DNA: TGCGCCAGCAGCACCCGGGACAGGAGCTACGAGCAGTACTTC
CDR3: CASSTRDRSYEQYF

J: TRBJ2-1
size: many
V: TRBV10-3
D: TRBD2
DNA: TGTGCCATTAAACAGAGCGGGGACTCCTACAATGAGCAGTTCTTC
CDR3: CAIKQSGDSYNEQFF

J: TRBJ1-1
size: .
V: TRBV12-3/TRBV12-4
D: .
DNA: TGTGCCAGCAGACAGCAGCAGAACACTGAAGCTTTCTTT
CDR3: CASRQQQNTEAFF

J: TRBJ1-1
size: .
V: TRBV6-6
D: TRBD1
DNA: TGTGCCAGCAGTGATGGACAGGAGGGTTTCTTT
CDR3: CASSDGQEGFF

J: TRBJ2-2
size: .
V: TRBV2
D: .
DNA: TGTGCCAGCAGGGGGGGAGCAAGCGACACCGGGGAGCTGTTTTTT
CDR3: CASRGGASDTGELFF

J: TRBJ1-1
size: .
V: TRBV29-1
D: .
DNA: TGCAGCTCGGGCCCTGAAGCTTTCTTT
CDR3: CSSGPEAFF

J: TRBJ2-1
size: .
V: TRBV12-3/TRBV12-4
D: .
DNA: TGTGCCAGCAGTTTAAAGGCGCGGATTCCACCGGGCAATGAGCAGTTCTTC
CDR3: CASSLKARIPPGNEQFF

J: TRBJ2-4
size: once
V: TRBV6-2/TRBV6-3
D: .
DNA: TGTGCCGGCAGTTACGAGTGGGTAGCCAAAAACATTCAGTACTTC
CDR3: CAGSYEWVAKNIQYF

J: TRBJ2-5
size: .
V: TRBV29-1
D: .
DNA: TGCAGCGTTGAAGACCTCCGGGCGGAGACCCAGTACTTC
CDR3: CSVEDLRAETQYF

J: TRBJ1-2
size: .
V: TRBV6-5
D: .
DNA: TGTGCCAGCGTGTCCGGGGCTAACTATGGCTACACCTTC
CDR3: CASVSGANYGYTF

J: TRBJ2-5
size: .
V: TRBV7-2
D: TRBD2
DNA: TGTGCCAGCAGCTTGGCCGGGGGGTCTCAAGAGACCCAGTACTTC
CDR3: CASSLAGGSQETQYF

J: TRBJ2-7
size: many
V: TRBV3-1
D: .
DNA: TGTGCCAGCAGCCAAGGGCTGGGGGCCAACGAGCAGTACTTC
CDR3: CASSQGLGANEQYF